The 19 T cell receptor beta chains below were found in one sample sequenced in a study of T cells in Graves' hyperthyroidism and ophthalmopathy. The source material, RNA transcripts, was used to amplify TCR beta CDR3 regions. Initially, a first-round RT-PCR of the TCR CDR3 employed the HTBI primer set. MiXCR was run by TCRdb on the multiplex PCR reads, yielding one entry per CDR3 protein. Among 200,000 to 250,000 distinct CDR3 sequences listed, about a sixth were seen once. Specimen: blood. The origin of the receptors is a woman aged 45-60 years with Graves' hyperthyroidism.

This clonotype was recorded many times. The V call is TRBV3-1, the J call TRBJ2-7; perhaps D is TRBD1 or TRBD2 (6 bases each). Trimming pared 2 bases from V and 6 bases from J, leaving 11 bases between. The CDR3 totals 13 residues. Germline V gene data show CDR1 as LGHDT and CDR2 as YNNKEL (reference sequence). The CDR3 region is CASSQIRGGEQYF. As DNA, the CDR3 is TGTGCCAGCAGCCAAATCAGGGGAGGCGAGCAGTACTTC.

In this sample, this clonotype turned up many times. This chain uses TRBV6-6 with TRBJ2-1; D uncertain. CDR3 length: 15 amino acids. V was shortened by 2 bases and J by 0 bases, with 8 bases between the two germline ends. Germline V gene lookup returns CDR1 MNHNY and CDR2 SVGAGI (reference sequence). The CDR3 loop reads CASSYGQSSYNEQFF. CDR3 DNA sequence: TGTGCCAGCAGTTACGGGCAGAGCTCCTACAATGAGCAGTTCTTC.

This clonotype has at least ten counts. This chain joins TRBV28 and TRBJ1-2, with TRBD1 as a possible D gene (6 bases). Trimming pared 4 bases from V and 8 bases from J, leaving 11 bases between. Germline V lookup: CDR1 MDHEN, CDR2 SYDVKM. The CDR3 contains 12 residues. The CDR3 is CASSSGTFGYTF. In nucleotides, the CDR3 is TGTGCCAGCAGTTCCGGGACATTCGGCTACACCTTC.

Points on this clonotype: One end of the junction varies from germline; a read error may be responsible. The chain carries TRBV24-1 and TRBJ2-5; 9 bases align to TRBD1. The CDR3 is 16 residues long. Germline CDR1 and CDR2: KGHDR and SFDVKD. This CDR3 is CATCEAGQGFWEAQYF. CDR3 nucleotide sequence: TGTGCCACCTGTGAAGCTGGACAGGGGTTTTGGGAGGCCCAGTACTTC.

This clonotype was recorded many times. This chain uses TRBV5-1 with TRBJ2-7; either TRBD1 or TRBD2 may supply D (5 bases each). The germline gives CDR1 SGHRS, CDR2 YFSETQ. Trimming shortened V by 4 bases and J by 3 bases, and 11 bases separated the two germline ends. The CDR3 has 13 residues. The CDR3 DNA reads TGCGCCAGCAGCCGGGGCAGCATCTACGAGCAGTACTTC. It yields the protein CASSRGSIYEQYF.

This clonotype was counted many times. The V call is TRBV3-1, the J call TRBJ1-1, with TRBD1 as a possible D gene (6 bases). Germline assignment: CDR1 LGHDT and CDR2 YNNKEL (reference sequence). This CDR3 region has 13 residues. V lost 4 bases to trimming and J lost 1 base, with 7 bases between them. For the CDR3, the DNA is TGTGCCAGCAGCCGGACAGCGAACACTGAAGCTTTCTTT. As protein: CASSRTANTEAFF.

This clonotype was found many times. The chain links TRBV29-1 to TRBJ1-2, with TRBD1 matching over 7 bases. The CDR3 spans 12 residues. Trimming cost V 6 bases and J 3 bases; bases outside gene matches: 4. The germline gives CDR1 SQVTM, CDR2 ANQGSEA. The CDR3 DNA follows: TGCAGCGTGGGGACAGTCTACTATGGCTACACCTTC. Translation: CSVGTVYYGYTF.

This clonotype was counted many times. The chain joins TRBV28 to TRBJ1-1, with TRBD1 matching 7 bases. The germline gives CDR1 MDHEN, CDR2 SYDVKM. There are 13 residues in the CDR3. Trimming removed 6 bases from V and 7 bases from J; junction bases left unmatched: 8. The CDR3 is CASRLDRVDEAFF. The CDR3 bases are TGTGCCAGCAGACTCGACAGGGTTGATGAAGCTTTCTTT. Based on the CDR3 plus reference TRBV28 and TRBJ1-1, the full variable domain is DVKVTQSSRYLVKRTGEKVFLECVQDMDHENMFWYRQDPGLGLRLIYFSYDVKMKEKGDIPEGYSVSREKKERFSLILESASTNQTSMYLCASRLDRVDEAFFGQGTRLTVV.

This clonotype appeared a few times. The chain carries TRBV20-1 and TRBJ2-7; no reliable D call. V lost 3 bases to trimming and J lost 2 bases, with 11 bases between them. CDR3 length equals 13 residues. Germline-derived CDR1 and CDR2 are DFQATT and SNEGSKA (reference sequence). CDR3 amino acids: CSASQKTAYEQYF. The CDR3, as DNA: TGCAGTGCTAGCCAGAAAACCGCCTACGAGCAGTACTTC.

This clonotype was seen ten or more times. The chain is built from TRBV5-1 and TRBJ1-2, with D tentatively TRBD1 (5 bases). This CDR3 comprises 14 residues. Trimming shortened V by 0 bases and J by 5 bases, and 11 bases separated the two germline ends. Germline lookup yields CDR1 SGHRS and CDR2 YFSETQ. The CDR3 loop reads CASSLDRRPYGYTF. CDR3 DNA sequence: TGCGCCAGCAGCTTGGACAGGCGTCCGTATGGCTACACCTTC.

This clonotype has a count of ten or more. The chain employs TRBV7-2 and TRBJ2-5; D gene ambiguous. There are 14 residues in the CDR3. CDR1 and CDR2 (germline): SGHTA, FQGNSA. The ends were cut back, 5 bases at V and 5 bases at J, with 15 bases in the middle. CDR3 in DNA: TGTGCCAGCAGCAATCATCGGGTCAGGGAGACCCAGTACTTC. Its protein product is CASSNHRVRETQYF.

The gene calls are TRBV5-4 and TRBJ1-3; 8 nucleotides align to TRBD1. The V gene's germline CDR1 is SGHNT and CDR2 YYREEE (reference sequence). V trimming: 4 bases; J trimming: 0 bases; junction bases outside the gene matches: 6. The CDR3 is made up of 16 amino acids. The chain's CDR3 is CASSPGQGGSGNTIYF. DNA for the CDR3: TGTGCCAGCAGCCCTGGACAGGGAGGCTCTGGAAACACCATATATTTT.

This clonotype was detected a few times. J is TRBJ2-7 and V is TRBV20-1; D call uncertain. This CDR3 region has 13 residues. The V end lost 0 bases, the J end lost 7 bases, and 13 bases lay between the germline ends. The germline CDR1 and CDR2 sequences are DFQATT and SNEGSKA (reference sequence). DNA of the CDR3: TGCAGTGCTAGAGATTCATACAAGGGAGAGCAGTACTTC. Translation: CSARDSYKGEQYF.

About this clonotype: The junction differs from germline at one of its ends, possibly a read error. This chain links TRBV5-4 with TRBJ2-2; D is perhaps TRBD2 (6 bases). This CDR3 is built from 17 residues. Germline V CDR1 and CDR2: SGHNT, YYREEE (reference sequence). The CDR3 bases are TGCGCCAGCAGCTTGGGGATCCGGGAGTCGAACACCGGGGAGCTGTTTTTT. Residues: CASSLGIRESNTGELFF. The full variable domain, completed using reference TRBV5-4 and TRBJ2-2, is ETGVTQSPTHLIKTRGQQVTLRCSSQSGHNTVSWYQQALGQGPQFIFQYYREEENGRGNFPPRFSGLQFPNYSSELNVNALELDDSALYLCASSLGIRESNTGELFFGEGSRLTVL.

This CDR3 reads CASSTDTGLAPLHF. The CDR3 DNA follows: TGTGCCAGCAGCACCGACACAGGGTTAGCACCCCTCCACTTT. The chain recombines TRBV7-9 with TRBJ1-6, with a tentative D call TRBD1 (6 bases). V lost 5 bases, J lost 11 bases, and 16 bases lay in between. CDR1 and CDR2 from the germline V gene are SEHNR and FQNEAQ (reference sequence). The CDR3 has 14 amino acids.

The chain couples TRBV12-3 or TRBV12-4 to TRBJ1-1; D is perhaps TRBD1 (6 bases). V lost 6 bases, J lost 6 bases, and 11 bases lay in between. The CDR3 runs to 12 residues. The CDR3 bases are TGTGCCAGCAGAGGGGGTTTACCTGAAGCTTTCTTT. Protein product: CASRGGLPEAFF.

This clonotype was recorded many times. The chain is built from TRBV6-1 and TRBJ1-5; D remains unclear. CDR3 length equals 12 residues. Trimming took off 0 bases at V and 13 bases at J, with 10 bases between the two ends. Germline V gene sequence: CDR1 MNHNS, CDR2 SASEGT. The CDR3 DNA reads as TGTGCCAGCAGTGAAGCGCCCGCCCAGCAGCATTTT. Protein: CASSEAPAQQHF.

This clonotype was detected ten times or more. The V call is TRBV7-9, the J call TRBJ1-1, with D perhaps TRBD1 (5 bases). Looked up from germline, CDR1 is SEHNR and CDR2 is FQNEAQ (reference sequence). This CDR3 region has 13 residues. V lost 5 bases to trimming and J lost 4 bases, with 11 bases between them. CDR3 DNA: TGTGCCAGCAGCCGAGGGGCGGGCACTGAAGCTTTCTTT. As protein: CASSRGAGTEAFF.

There are a few counts of this clonotype. The rearrangement joins TRBV19 to TRBJ2-7, with 8 bases matching TRBD1. With 6 bases clipped from V and 7 bases from J, the junction kept 14 bases outside the gene matches. The germline CDR1 and CDR2 sequences are LNHDA and SQIVND (reference sequence). CDR3 length: 15 residues. The CDR3 sequence is CASRDLGQDLKEQYF. The CDR3 nucleotides read TGTGCCAGTAGGGACCTGGGACAGGATCTTAAAGAGCAGTACTTC.